The 24 T cell receptor beta chains presented below share a single source sample, sequenced in a study of blood T cell repertoires in COVID-19. Clones were sequenced by immunoSEQ multiplex PCR, and TCRdb holds only the in-frame ones, with some missing. The profile shows about 280,000 clones, 70% to 90% of them singletons. Sequencing input: peripheral blood. The receptors were sampled from a woman in her 30s who had recovered from COVID-19.

The genes are TRBV19 and TRBJ2-7; 7 nucleotides agree with TRBD2. The CDR3 covers 15 residues. Germline assignment: CDR1 LNHDA and CDR2 SQIVND (reference sequence). V was clipped by 7 bases and J by 0 bases; unmatched bases: 9. The CDR3 here is CASKSGGRSSYEQYF. DNA of the CDR3: TGTGCCAGTAAGTCCGGCGGGAGAAGCTCCTACGAGCAGTACTTC.

The chain has TRBV3-1 (or the pseudogene TRBV3-2) and TRBJ1-5; D is uncertain. CDR3 length equals 15 residues. V was pared by 0 bases and J by 2 bases, with 8 bases between. Germline CDR1 is LGHDT and CDR2 is YNNKEL (reference sequence). CDR3 in amino acids: CASSQESRGNQPQHF. The DNA of the CDR3 is TGTGCCAGCAGCCAAGAGTCCCGGGGCAATCAGCCCCAGCATTTT.

This clone was recorded once. V usage is TRBV12-5 and J usage is TRBJ1-1; 9 positions match TRBD1. Germline CDR1 LGHNT, CDR2 FRNRAP. J gave up 6 bases and V 6 bases, and 2 bases lay outside the gene matches. CDR3 size: 12 residues. As DNA, the CDR3 is TGTGCTAGTGGGACAGGGGGGCCTGAAGCTTTCTTT. It is translated as CASGTGGPEAFF.

This clone has ten or more counts. J is TRBJ2-2 and V is TRBV6-5; 7 nucleotides match TRBD1. CDR1 is MNHEY and CDR2 is SVGAGI in the germline V gene. The CDR3 has 13 residues. With 4 bases clipped from V and 6 bases from J, the junction kept 2 bases outside the gene matches. CDR3 loop: CASSFDRAGELFF. CDR3 coding DNA: TGTGCCAGCAGTTTCGACAGGGCCGGGGAGCTGTTTTTT.

The chain is built from TRBV6-5 and TRBJ2-2, with a weak D call TRBD2 (6 bases). V was cut by 6 bases and J by 0 bases, with 8 bases left in between. This CDR3 region has 14 residues. Germline CDR1 and CDR2: MNHEY and SVGAGI. The CDR3 sequence: CASSPGANTGELFF. As DNA, the CDR3 is TGTGCCAGCAGCCCGGGGGCGAACACCGGGGAGCTGTTTTTT.

V and J are TRBV30 and TRBJ1-2, with 8 bases lining up with TRBD1. The CDR3 length is 16 residues. Germline CDR1 GTSNPN, CDR2 SVGIG (reference sequence). Trimming cost V 3 bases and J 4 bases; bases outside gene matches: 13. The CDR3 coding sequence is TGTGCCTGGAGGGAAGGACAGGGATCGATTAGCTATGGCTACACCTTC. Encoded protein: CAWREGQGSISYGYTF.

This clone occurred once. The J gene is TRBJ2-7, the V gene TRBV20-1; no firm D call. Between the trimmed V and J ends, which lost 3 bases and 2 bases, there was a span of 8 bases. The CDR3 runs to 12 residues. CDR1 is DFQATT and CDR2 is SNEGSKA in the germline V gene (reference sequence). CDR3 nucleotide sequence: TGCAGTGCTAGTGGAGAGACCTACGAGCAGTACTTC. Its protein product is CSASGETYEQYF.

The V gene is TRBV6-6, the J gene TRBJ2-7; D not resolved. CDR1 is MNHNY and CDR2 is SVGAGI in the germline V gene (reference sequence). The V end was cut by 2 bases, the J end by 2 bases, with 7 bases between. This CDR3 is built from 13 residues. The CDR3 loop reads CASSYRETYEQYF. The CDR3 nucleotides read TGTGCCAGCAGTTACAGAGAAACCTACGAGCAGTACTTC.

The V and J genes are TRBV2 and TRBJ2-2, with TRBD1 matching 7 bases. CDR1 and CDR2 (germline): SNHLY, FYNNEI. After removal of 6 bases from V and 3 bases from J, the junction contained 10 bases not matched to a gene. This CDR3 is built from 16 residues. In DNA form, the CDR3 reads TGTGCCAGCAGGGGGGCAGGGGGTTTTGACACCGGGGAGCTGTTTTTT. Protein sequence: CASRGAGGFDTGELFF.

The chain carries TRBV20-1 and TRBJ1-2; 7 bases align to TRBD1. V trimming: 2 bases; J trimming: 8 bases; junction bases outside the gene matches: 2. Germline CDR1 DFQATT, CDR2 SNEGSKA (reference sequence). There are 11 residues in the CDR3. The CDR3 bases are TGCAGTGCTAGACGGGGACAGGGCTACACCTTC. It translates to CSARRGQGYTF.

The chain couples TRBV11-3 to TRBJ2-7; D is unclear. Trimming left V 4 bases short and J 3 bases short, with 10 bases between. Per the germline V gene, CDR1 is SGHNT and CDR2 is YENEEA. The CDR3 has 13 amino acids. The CDR3 loop is CASSSNENYEQYF. The CDR3 DNA follows: TGTGCCAGCAGCTCCAACGAGAACTACGAGCAGTACTTC.

The chain is built from TRBV20-1 and TRBJ1-6, with D uncertain. The CDR3 consists of 14 residues. Per the germline V gene, CDR1 is DFQATT and CDR2 is SNEGSKA (reference sequence). Between the trimmed V and J ends, which lost 3 bases and 3 bases, there was a span of 9 bases. The CDR3: CSASSSDYNSPLHF. In DNA, the CDR3 is TGCAGTGCTAGTAGTAGTGACTATAATTCACCCCTCCACTTT.

This chain joins TRBV5-8 and TRBJ2-1; 12 bases fit TRBD2. Germline CDR1 SGHTS, CDR2 YDEGEE. This CDR3 has 15 residues. After removal of 1 base from V and 7 bases from J, the junction contained 3 bases not matched to a gene. The CDR3 here is CASSLLGTSGNEQFF. CDR3 DNA: TGTGCCAGCAGCTTGCTTGGGACTAGCGGGAATGAGCAGTTCTTC.

V gene TRBV5-1 combines with J gene TRBJ2-2; 9 bases are shared with TRBD2. Germline V lookup: CDR1 SGHRS, CDR2 YFSETQ. This CDR3 comprises 18 residues. V shed 3 bases, J shed 4 bases, and the junction held 13 bases outside the gene matches. In nucleotides, the CDR3 is TGCGCCAGCAGCTCTCAGCCATTAGCGGGAGAAATCACCGGGGAGCTGTTTTTT. Its protein is CASSSQPLAGEITGELFF.

The J gene is TRBJ2-5, the V gene TRBV11-3, with 10 bases fitting TRBD1. This CDR3 region has 15 residues. Germline CDR1 is SGHNT and CDR2 is YENEEA. Trimming took 5 bases from V and 3 from J; bases not matched to a gene: 6. CDR3: CASSRGDRGEETQYF. The CDR3 region has the DNA TGTGCCAGCAGCAGAGGGGACAGGGGTGAAGAGACCCAGTACTTC.

This clone occurred once. The chain uses TRBV3-1 (or the pseudogene TRBV3-2) and TRBJ1-5; D perhaps matches TRBD1 (6 bases). The CDR3 is made up of 16 amino acids. Germline-derived CDR1 and CDR2 are LGHDT and YNNKEL (reference sequence). V shed 3 bases and J shed 2 bases, with 14 bases lying between them. CDR3 bases: TGTGCCAGCAGCCACACCGGGGGGCAGGGCAATCAGCCCCAGCATTTT. This gives the protein CASSHTGGQGNQPQHF.

This clone was observed a few times. The chain carries TRBV9 and TRBJ2-1; tentatively, D is TRBD1 (6 bases). Germline V lookup: CDR1 SGDLS, CDR2 YYNGEE. The germline V and J ends were trimmed by 4 bases and 7 bases, with 27 bases remaining between them. The length of the CDR3 is 18 residues. The CDR3 protein is CASSPQEVGAGIGNEQFF. The CDR3 DNA follows: TGTGCCAGCAGCCCTCAAGAAGTGGGGGCCGGGATTGGTAATGAGCAGTTCTTC.

The rearrangement uses TRBV5-1 and TRBJ2-7, with D maybe TRBD2 (5 bases). This CDR3 is 15 amino acids long. V lost 1 base, J lost 5 bases, and 16 bases lay in between. Germline CDR1 and CDR2: SGHRS and YFSETQ. CDR3 bases: TGCGCCAGCAGCTTGAGCGGCCCTACGGAGAACGAGCAGTACTTC. This encodes CASSLSGPTENEQYF.

This chain joins TRBV15 and TRBJ2-5, with 7 bases that match TRBD2. The V gene's germline CDR1 is LNHNV and CDR2 YYDKDF (reference sequence). J gave up 5 bases and V 0 bases, and 12 bases lay outside the gene matches. CDR3 length: 17 residues. CDR3 sequence reads: CATSRDPSGALRETQYF. The CDR3 nucleotides are TGTGCCACCAGCAGAGATCCCAGCGGGGCACTGAGGGAGACCCAGTACTTC. The whole variable domain, filled in from reference TRBV15 and TRBJ2-5, reads DAMVIQNPRYQVTQFGKPVTLSCSQTLNHNVMYWYQQKSSQAPKLLFHYYDKDFNNEADTPDNFQSRRPNTSFCFLDIRSPGLGDTAMYLCATSRDPSGALRETQYFGPGTRLLVL.

This clone was recorded a few times. J is TRBJ2-4 and V is TRBV6-6, with D possibly being TRBD1 (6 bases). The CDR3 is made up of 15 amino acids. V lost 6 bases and J lost 3, with 15 bases in between. The V gene's germline CDR1 is MNHNY and CDR2 SVGAGI (reference sequence). Here the CDR3 reads CASSRTVDVKNIQYF. The CDR3 DNA reads TGTGCCAGCAGCCGGACAGTGGATGTCAAAAACATTCAGTACTTC.

This clone was seen once. The chain recombines TRBV28 with TRBJ1-1; TRBD1 might be the D (5 bases). Trimming stripped 0 bases from V and 4 bases from J, with 12 bases between. This CDR3 region has 15 residues. Per the germline V gene, CDR1 is MDHEN and CDR2 is SYDVKM. The CDR3 bases are TGTGCCAGCAGTTTATGGGGGAGGGGACCCACTGAAGCTTTCTTT. It is translated as CASSLWGRGPTEAFF.

The chain recombines TRBV4-1 with TRBJ2-5; TRBD1 agrees at 7 bases. The CDR3 runs 18 residues. Looked up from germline, CDR1 is MGHRA and CDR2 is YSYEKL. V dropped 1 base and J dropped 5; count of bases not matched to a gene: 16. The CDR3 spells CASSQVPIGQGVGETQYF. The CDR3 coding sequence is TGCGCCAGCAGCCAAGTACCGATTGGCCAGGGGGTGGGCGAGACCCAGTACTTC.

The chain is built from TRBV2 and TRBJ1-1; D uncertain. The CDR3 has 13 amino acids. The V gene lost 4 bases and the J gene lost 2 bases, with 8 bases spanning the gap. Per germline, CDR1 SNHLY and CDR2 FYNNEI. CDR3 nucleotides: TGTGCCAGCAGTGGGGAGCTAAACACTGAAGCTTTCTTT. Translation gives CASSGELNTEAFF.

The chain is built from TRBV10-3 and TRBJ2-5; 9 bases line up with TRBD1. Per germline, CDR1 ENHRY and CDR2 SYGVKD. V shed 4 bases, J shed 3 bases, and the junction held 3 bases outside the gene matches. This CDR3 has 14 residues. As DNA, the CDR3 is TGTGCCATCAGTGGACAGGGGGATAAAGAGACCCAGTACTTC. Encoded protein: CAISGQGDKETQYF.